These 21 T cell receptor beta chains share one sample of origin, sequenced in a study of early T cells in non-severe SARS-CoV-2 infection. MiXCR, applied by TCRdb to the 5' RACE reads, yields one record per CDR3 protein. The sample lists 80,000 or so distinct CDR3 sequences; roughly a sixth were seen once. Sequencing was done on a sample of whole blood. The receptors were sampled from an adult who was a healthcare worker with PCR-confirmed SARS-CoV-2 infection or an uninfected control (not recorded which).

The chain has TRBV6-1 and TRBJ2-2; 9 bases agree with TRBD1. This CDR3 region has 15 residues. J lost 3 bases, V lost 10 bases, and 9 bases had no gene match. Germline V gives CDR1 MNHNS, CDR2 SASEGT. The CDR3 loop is CAILPGQGHTGELFF. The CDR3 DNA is TGTGCCATCCTGCCAGGACAGGGGCACACCGGGGAGCTGTTTTTT.

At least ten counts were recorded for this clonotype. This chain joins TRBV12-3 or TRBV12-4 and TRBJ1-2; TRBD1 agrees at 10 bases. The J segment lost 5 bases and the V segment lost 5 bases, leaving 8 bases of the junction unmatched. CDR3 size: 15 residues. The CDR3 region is CASSTTGQGKYGYTF. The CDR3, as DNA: TGTGCCAGCAGTACGACGGGACAGGGGAAATATGGCTACACCTTC.

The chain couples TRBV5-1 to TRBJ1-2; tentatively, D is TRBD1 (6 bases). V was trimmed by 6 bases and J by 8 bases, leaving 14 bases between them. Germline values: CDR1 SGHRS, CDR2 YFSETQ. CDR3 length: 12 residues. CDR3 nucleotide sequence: TGCGCCAGCACCTTAAACAGGGACGGCTACACCTTC. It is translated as CASTLNRDGYTF.

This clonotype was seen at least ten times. CDR3 in DNA: TGTGCCAGCAGCTTGGTTGATACTAATGAAAAACTGTTTTTT. Translation gives CASSLVDTNEKLFF. V gene TRBV5-6 combines with J gene TRBJ1-4; unclear D gene. The CDR3 consists of 14 residues. Trimming took off 0 bases at V and 2 bases at J, with 5 bases between the two ends. Germline V CDR1 and CDR2: SGHDT, YYEEEE.

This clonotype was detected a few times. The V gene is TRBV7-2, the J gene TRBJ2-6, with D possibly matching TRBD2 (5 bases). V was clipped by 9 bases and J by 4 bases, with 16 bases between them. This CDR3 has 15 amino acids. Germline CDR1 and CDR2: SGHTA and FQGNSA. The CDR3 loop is CARTTRGFGANVLTF. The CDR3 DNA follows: TGTGCCAGGACGACCCGGGGTTTCGGGGCCAACGTCCTGACTTTC.

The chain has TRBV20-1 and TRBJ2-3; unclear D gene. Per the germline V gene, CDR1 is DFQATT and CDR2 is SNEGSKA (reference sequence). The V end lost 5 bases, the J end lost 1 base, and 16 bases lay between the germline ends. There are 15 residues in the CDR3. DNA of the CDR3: TGCAGTGCTCGTATTGGGTTGGCGGGCACAGATACGCAGTATTTT. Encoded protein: CSARIGLAGTDTQYF.

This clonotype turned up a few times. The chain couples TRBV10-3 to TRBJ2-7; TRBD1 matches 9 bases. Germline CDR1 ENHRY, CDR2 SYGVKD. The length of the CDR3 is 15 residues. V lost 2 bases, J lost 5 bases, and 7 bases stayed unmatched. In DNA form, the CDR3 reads TGTGCCATCAGTGAGCCGGGACAGGGATCTAACGAGCAGTACTTC. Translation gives CAISEPGQGSNEQYF.

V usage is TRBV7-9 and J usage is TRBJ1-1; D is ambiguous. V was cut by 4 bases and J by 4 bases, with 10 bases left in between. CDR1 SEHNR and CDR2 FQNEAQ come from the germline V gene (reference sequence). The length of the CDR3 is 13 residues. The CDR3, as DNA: TGTGCCAGCAGCTCCCTCGCGACCACTGAAGCTTTCTTT. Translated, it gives CASSSLATTEAFF.

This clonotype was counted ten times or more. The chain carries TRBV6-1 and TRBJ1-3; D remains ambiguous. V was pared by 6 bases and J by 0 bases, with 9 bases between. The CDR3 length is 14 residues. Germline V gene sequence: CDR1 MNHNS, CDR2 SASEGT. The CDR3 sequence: CASRQSLSGNTIYF. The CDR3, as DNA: TGTGCCAGCAGACAGAGTCTCTCTGGAAACACCATATATTTT.

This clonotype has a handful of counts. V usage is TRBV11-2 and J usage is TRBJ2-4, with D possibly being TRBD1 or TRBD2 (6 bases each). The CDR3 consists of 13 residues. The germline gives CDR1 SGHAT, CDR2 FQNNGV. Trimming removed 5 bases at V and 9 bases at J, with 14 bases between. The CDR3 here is CASSPREGGIQYF. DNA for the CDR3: TGTGCCAGCAGCCCCCGAGAGGGGGGCATTCAGTACTTC. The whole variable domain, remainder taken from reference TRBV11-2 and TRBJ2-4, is EAGVAQSPRYKIIEKRQSVAFWCNPISGHATLYWYQQILGQGPKLLIQFQNNGVVDDSQLPKDRFSAERLKGVDSTLKIQPAKLEDSAVYLCASSPREGGIQYFGAGTRLSVL.

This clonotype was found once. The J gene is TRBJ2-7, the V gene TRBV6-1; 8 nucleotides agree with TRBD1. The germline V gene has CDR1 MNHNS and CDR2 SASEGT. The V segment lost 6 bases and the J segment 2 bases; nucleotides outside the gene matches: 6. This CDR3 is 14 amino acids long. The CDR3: CASSVRTGTYEQYF. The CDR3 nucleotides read TGTGCCAGCAGCGTTAGGACAGGGACCTACGAGCAGTACTTC.

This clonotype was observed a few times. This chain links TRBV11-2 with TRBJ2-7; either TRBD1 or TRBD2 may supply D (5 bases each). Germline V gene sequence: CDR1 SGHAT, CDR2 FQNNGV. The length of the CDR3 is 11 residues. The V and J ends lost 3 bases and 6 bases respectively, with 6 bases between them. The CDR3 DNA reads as TGTGCCAGCAGCTTCGGGACCGAGCAGTACTTC. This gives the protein CASSFGTEQYF.

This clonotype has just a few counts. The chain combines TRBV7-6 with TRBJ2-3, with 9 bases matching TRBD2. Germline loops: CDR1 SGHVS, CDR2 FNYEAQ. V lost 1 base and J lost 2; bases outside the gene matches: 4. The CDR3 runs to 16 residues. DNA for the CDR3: TGTGCCAGCAGCTTAGTGCTAGCGGGGCCCACAGATACGCAGTATTTT. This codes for CASSLVLAGPTDTQYF.

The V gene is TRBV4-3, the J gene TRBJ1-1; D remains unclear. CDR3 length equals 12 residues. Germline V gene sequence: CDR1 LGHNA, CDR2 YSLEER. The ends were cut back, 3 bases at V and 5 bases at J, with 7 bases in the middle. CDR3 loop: CASSHGETEAFF. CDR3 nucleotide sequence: TGCGCCAGCAGCCATGGGGAGACTGAAGCTTTCTTT.

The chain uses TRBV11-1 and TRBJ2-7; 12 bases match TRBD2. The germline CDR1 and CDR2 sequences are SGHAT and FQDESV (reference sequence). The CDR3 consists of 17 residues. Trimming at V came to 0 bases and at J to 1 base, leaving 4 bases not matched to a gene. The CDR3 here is CASSLAVTSGSSYEQYF. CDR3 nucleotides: TGTGCCAGCAGCTTAGCGGTGACTAGCGGGAGTTCCTACGAGCAGTACTTC. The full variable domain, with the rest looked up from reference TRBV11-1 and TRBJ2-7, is EAEVAQSPRYKITEKSQAVAFWCDPISGHATLYWYRQILGQGPELLVQFQDESVVDDSQLPKDRFSAERLKGVDSTLKIQPAELGDSAMYLCASSLAVTSGSSYEQYFGPGTRLTVT.

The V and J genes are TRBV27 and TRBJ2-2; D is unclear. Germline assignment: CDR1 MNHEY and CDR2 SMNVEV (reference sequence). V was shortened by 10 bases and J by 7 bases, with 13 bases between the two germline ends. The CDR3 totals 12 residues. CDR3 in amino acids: CATRISGGELFF. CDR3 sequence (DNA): TGTGCCACCCGGATCTCTGGCGGGGAGCTGTTTTTT.

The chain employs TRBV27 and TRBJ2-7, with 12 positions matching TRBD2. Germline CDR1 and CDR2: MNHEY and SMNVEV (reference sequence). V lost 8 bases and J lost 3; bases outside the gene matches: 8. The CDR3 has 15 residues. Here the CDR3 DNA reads TGTGCCAGCCGGGCGAAGACTAGCGGGAGCTACGAGCAGTACTTC. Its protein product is CASRAKTSGSYEQYF.

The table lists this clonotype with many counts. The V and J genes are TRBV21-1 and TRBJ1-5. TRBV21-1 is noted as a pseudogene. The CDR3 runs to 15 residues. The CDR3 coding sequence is TGTGCCAGCAGCGTACCGGATTATAGCAATCAGCCCCAGCATTTT. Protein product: CASSVPDYSNQPQHF.

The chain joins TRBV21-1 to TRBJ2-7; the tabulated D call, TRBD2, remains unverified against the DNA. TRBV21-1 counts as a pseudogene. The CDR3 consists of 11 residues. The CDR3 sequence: CATPREGEQYF. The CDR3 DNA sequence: TGTGCCACCCCTCGGGAGGGGGAGCAGTACTTC.

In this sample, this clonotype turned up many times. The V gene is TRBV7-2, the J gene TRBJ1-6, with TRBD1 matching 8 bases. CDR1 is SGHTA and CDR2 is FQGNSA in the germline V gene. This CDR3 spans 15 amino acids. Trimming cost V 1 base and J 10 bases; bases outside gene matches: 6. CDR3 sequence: CASSLDPQGGSPLHF. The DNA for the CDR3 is TGTGCCAGCAGCTTAGACCCACAGGGGGGGTCACCCCTCCACTTT.

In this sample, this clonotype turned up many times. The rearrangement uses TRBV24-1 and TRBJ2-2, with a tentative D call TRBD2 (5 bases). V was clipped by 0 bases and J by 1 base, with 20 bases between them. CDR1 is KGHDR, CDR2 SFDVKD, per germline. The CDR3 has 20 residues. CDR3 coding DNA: TGTGCCACCAGTGATTTGTGGGGAGACCCTCCCATCCTGAACACCGGGGAGCTGTTTTTT. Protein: CATSDLWGDPPILNTGELFF.